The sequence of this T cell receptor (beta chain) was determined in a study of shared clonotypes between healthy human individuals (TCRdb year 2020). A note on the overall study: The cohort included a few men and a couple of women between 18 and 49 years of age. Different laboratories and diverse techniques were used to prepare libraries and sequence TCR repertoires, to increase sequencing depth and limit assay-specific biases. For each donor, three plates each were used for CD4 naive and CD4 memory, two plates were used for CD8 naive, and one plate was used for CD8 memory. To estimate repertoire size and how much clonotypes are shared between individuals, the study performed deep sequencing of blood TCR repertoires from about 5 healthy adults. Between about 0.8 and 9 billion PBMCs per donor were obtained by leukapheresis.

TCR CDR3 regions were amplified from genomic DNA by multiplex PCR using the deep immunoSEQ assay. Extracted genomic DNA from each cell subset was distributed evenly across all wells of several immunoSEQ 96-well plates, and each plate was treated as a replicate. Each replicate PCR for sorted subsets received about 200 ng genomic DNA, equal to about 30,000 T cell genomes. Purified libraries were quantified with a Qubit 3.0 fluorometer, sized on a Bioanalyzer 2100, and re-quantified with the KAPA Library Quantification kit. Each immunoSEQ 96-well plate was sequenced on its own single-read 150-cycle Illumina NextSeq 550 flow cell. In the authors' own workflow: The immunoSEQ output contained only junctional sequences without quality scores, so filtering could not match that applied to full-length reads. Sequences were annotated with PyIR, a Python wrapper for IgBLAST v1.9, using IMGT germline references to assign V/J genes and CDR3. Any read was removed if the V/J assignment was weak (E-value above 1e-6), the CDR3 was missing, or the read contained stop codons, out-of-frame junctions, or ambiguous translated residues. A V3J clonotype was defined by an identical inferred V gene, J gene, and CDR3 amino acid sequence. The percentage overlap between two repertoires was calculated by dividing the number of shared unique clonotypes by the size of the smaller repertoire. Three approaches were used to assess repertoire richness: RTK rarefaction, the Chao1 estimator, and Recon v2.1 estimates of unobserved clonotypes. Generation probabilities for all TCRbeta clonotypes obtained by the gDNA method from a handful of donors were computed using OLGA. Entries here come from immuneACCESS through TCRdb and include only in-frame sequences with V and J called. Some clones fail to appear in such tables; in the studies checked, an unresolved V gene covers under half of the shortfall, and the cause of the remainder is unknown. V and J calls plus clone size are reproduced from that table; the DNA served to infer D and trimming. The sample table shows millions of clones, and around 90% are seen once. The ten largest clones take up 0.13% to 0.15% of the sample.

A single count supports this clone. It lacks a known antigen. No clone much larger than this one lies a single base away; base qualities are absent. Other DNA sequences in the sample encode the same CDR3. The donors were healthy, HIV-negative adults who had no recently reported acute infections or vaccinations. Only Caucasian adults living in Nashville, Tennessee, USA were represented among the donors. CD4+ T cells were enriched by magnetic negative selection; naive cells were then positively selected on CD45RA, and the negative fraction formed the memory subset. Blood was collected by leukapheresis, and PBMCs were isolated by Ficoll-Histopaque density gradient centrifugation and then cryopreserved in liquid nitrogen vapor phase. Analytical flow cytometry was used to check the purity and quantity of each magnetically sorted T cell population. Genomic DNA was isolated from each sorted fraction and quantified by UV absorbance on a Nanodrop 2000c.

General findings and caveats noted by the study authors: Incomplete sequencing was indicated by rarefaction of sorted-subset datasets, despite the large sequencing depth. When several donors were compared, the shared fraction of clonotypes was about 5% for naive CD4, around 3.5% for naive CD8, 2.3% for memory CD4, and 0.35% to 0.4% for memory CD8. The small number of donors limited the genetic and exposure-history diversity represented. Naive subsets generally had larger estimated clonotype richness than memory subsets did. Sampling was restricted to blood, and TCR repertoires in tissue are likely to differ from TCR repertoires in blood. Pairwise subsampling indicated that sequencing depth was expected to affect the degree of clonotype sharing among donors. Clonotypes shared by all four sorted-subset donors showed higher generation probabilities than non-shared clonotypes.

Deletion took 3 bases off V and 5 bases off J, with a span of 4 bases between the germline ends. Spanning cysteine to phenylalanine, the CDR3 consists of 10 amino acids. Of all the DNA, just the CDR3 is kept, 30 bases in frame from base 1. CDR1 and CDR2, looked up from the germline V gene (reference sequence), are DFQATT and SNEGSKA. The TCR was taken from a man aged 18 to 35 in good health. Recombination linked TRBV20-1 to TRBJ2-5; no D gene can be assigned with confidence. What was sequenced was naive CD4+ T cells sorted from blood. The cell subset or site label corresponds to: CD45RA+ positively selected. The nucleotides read TGCAGTGCTAGGGCCGAGACCCAGTACTTC. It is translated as CSARAETQYF.